Listed here is a single T cell receptor (beta chain). Germline loops: CDR1 DFQATT, CDR2 SNEGSKA (reference sequence). The V gene lost 2 bases and the J gene lost 9 bases, with 14 bases spanning the gap. The CDR3 is 13 amino acids. This entry comes from a study of T-cell reconstitution after alpha-beta-depleted transplantation in children. TCRbeta library preparation incorporated unique molecular identifiers. MiXCR, run by TCRdb on the PCR reads, gives a single entry per CDR3 protein. The data contain about 580,000 distinct CDR3 sequences, 23% of them singletons. The TCR originated in a boy under two years old who had a stem cell transplant for acute myeloid leukemia, so the T cells may come from the graft donor. This sequence joins TRBV20-1 and TRBJ2-1; D not certain. Sequenced here: PBMCs, mostly from graft donor cells, sampled 360 days after TCRalphabeta/CD19-depleted stem cell transplant. The CDR3 coding sequence is TGCAGTGCTAGACCCCTAGGGTACGGTGAGCAGTTCTTC. This sequence encodes CSARPLGYGEQFF.